This passage covers 8 T cell receptor beta chains from one sample sequenced in a study of cytomegalovirus exposure and HLA in healthy donors (dated by TCRdb to the late 2010s). Library generation was performed with the immunoSEQ multiplex PCR assay. For the multiplex PCR, a mixture combining 60 forward primers for TCR Vbeta segments and 13 reverse primers for TCR Jbeta segments was used. Sourced from immuneACCESS, this table was stored by TCRdb with only in-frame sequences that have V and J called. A share of the clones is absent; for the studies checked, an unresolved V gene accounts for under half, and the remainder has no known explanation. The sample table holds some 90,000 clones, of which approximately 77% were seen once. The ten most abundant clones make up around a tenth of the sample. Sequencing was done on a sample of PBMCs. Source of these receptors: a human donor in good health.

The rearrangement links TRBV19 to TRBJ1-4, with 7 nucleotides matching TRBD1. Germline V lookup: CDR1 LNHDA, CDR2 SQIVND (reference sequence). The CDR3 runs 16 residues. V trimming: 6 bases; J trimming: 0 bases; junction bases outside the gene matches: 7. The CDR3 spells CASSPETGATNEKLFF. In nucleotides, the CDR3 is TGTGCCAGTAGCCCGGAAACAGGGGCAACTAATGAAAAACTGTTTTTT.

The rearrangement uses TRBV4-3 and TRBJ2-1; 16 bases fit TRBD2. Germline V CDR1 and CDR2: LGHNA, YSLEER. CDR3 length equals 17 residues. Trimming at V came to 4 bases and at J to 5 bases, leaving 5 bases not matched to a gene. In nucleotides, the CDR3 is TGCGCCAGCAGCCCGGGACTAGCGGGAGGGCCTGACAATGAGCAGTTCTTC. Translated, it gives CASSPGLAGGPDNEQFF.

V gene TRBV11-2 combines with J gene TRBJ2-1; 11 bases line up with TRBD2. This CDR3 has 14 amino acids. Germline CDR1 is SGHAT and CDR2 is FQNNGV. The J segment lost 9 bases and the V segment lost 2 bases, leaving 3 bases of the junction unmatched. CDR3 coding DNA: TGTGCCAGCAGCTTATTAGCGGGGGGGCCTGAGCAGTTCTTC. Protein product: CASSLLAGGPEQFF.

J is TRBJ1-5 and V is TRBV4-2; TRBD1 agrees at 9 bases. J was trimmed by 0 bases and V by 3 bases; bases with no gene match: 3. CDR3 size: 16 residues. Germline V CDR1 and CDR2: LGHNA, YNFKEQ. CDR3 sequence reads: CASSQQDRGSNQPQHF. The DNA for the CDR3 is TGTGCCAGCAGCCAGCAGGACAGGGGTAGCAATCAGCCCCAGCATTTT.

The V and J genes are TRBV7-9 and TRBJ2-1; a possible D gene is TRBD1 (6 bases). Looked up from germline, CDR1 is SEHNR and CDR2 is FQNEAQ (reference sequence). The CDR3 spans 15 residues. V lost 1 base and J lost 4, with 11 bases in between. The CDR3 region has the DNA TGTGCCAGCAGCTTAGTAGGGGGATTTTACAATGAGCAGTTCTTC. Encoded protein: CASSLVGGFYNEQFF.

This clone has only one observation. V usage is TRBV7-3 and J usage is TRBJ2-2; 9 bases agree with TRBD1. V was pared by 0 bases and J by 6 bases, with 14 bases of the junction left unmatched. CDR1 and CDR2 (germline): SGHTA, FQGTGA. There are 19 residues in the CDR3. The CDR3, as DNA: TGTGCCAGCAGCTTAACACCGACCTCGCGACAGGGGGGCCCCGGGGAGCTGTTTTTT. This encodes CASSLTPTSRQGGPGELFF. The full variable domain, with the rest looked up from reference TRBV7-3 and TRBJ2-2, is GAGVSQTPSNKVTEKGKYVELRCDPISGHTALYWYRQSLGQGPEFLIYFQGTGAADDSGLPNDRFFAVRPEGSVSTLKIQRTERGDSAVYLCASSLTPTSRQGGPGELFFGEGSRLTVL.

This clone was counted a single time. The rearrangement joins TRBV5-4 to TRBJ2-2, with D possibly TRBD2 on 6 matching bases. The germline V gene encodes CDR1 SGHNT and CDR2 YYREEE (reference sequence). The CDR3 runs 15 residues. Trimming removed 0 bases from V and 5 bases from J, with 11 bases in between. Here the CDR3 reads CASSLDREFTGELFF. CDR3 coding DNA: TGTGCCAGCAGCTTGGACCGGGAGTTTACCGGGGAGCTGTTTTTT.

This clone occurred a few times. This chain joins TRBV19 and TRBJ1-1; D is ambiguous. V was shortened by 6 bases and J by 1 base, with 12 bases between the two germline ends. The CDR3 runs to 14 residues. The germline gives CDR1 LNHDA, CDR2 SQIVND (reference sequence). The CDR3 protein is CASRASRENTEAFF. The CDR3 nucleotides are TGTGCCAGTAGGGCTAGTCGGGAGAACACTGAAGCTTTCTTT.